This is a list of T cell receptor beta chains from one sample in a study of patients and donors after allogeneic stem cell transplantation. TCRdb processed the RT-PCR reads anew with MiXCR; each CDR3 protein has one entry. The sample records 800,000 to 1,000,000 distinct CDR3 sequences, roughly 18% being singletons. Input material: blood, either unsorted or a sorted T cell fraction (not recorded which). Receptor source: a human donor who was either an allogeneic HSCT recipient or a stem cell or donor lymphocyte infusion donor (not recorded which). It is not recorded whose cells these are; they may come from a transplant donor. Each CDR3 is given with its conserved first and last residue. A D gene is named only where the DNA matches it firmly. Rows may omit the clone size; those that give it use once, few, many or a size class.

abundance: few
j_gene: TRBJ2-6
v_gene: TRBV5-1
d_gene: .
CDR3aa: CASSLAGYAGANVLTF
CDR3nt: TGCGCCAGCAGCTTGGCCGGGTATGCTGGGGCCAACGTCCTGACTTTC

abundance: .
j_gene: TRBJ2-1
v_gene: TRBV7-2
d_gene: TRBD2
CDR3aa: CASSFAGGPNEQFF
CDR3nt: TGTGCCAGCAGCTTTGCGGGGGGGCCCAATGAGCAGTTCTTC

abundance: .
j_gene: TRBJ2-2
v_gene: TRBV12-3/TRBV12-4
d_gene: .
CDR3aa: CASSPTLSTGELFF
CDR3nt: TGTGCCAGCAGTCCAACTCTGTCCACCGGGGAGCTGTTTTTT

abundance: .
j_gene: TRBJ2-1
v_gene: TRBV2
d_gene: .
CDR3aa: CASRDTSLSHEQFF
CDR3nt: TGTGCCAGCAGGGATACTAGCCTCTCCCATGAGCAGTTCTTC

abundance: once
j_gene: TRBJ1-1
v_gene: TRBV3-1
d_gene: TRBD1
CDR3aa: CASSLTTGATEAFF
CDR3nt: TGTGCCAGCAGCCTAACAACAGGGGCCACTGAAGCTTTCTTT

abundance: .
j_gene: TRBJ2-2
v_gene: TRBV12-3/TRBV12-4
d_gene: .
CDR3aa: CASGYNANTGELFF
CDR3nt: TGTGCCAGCGGGTATAATGCGAACACCGGGGAGCTGTTTTTT

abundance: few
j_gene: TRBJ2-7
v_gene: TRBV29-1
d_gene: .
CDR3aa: CSVEETGESYEQYF
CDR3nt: TGCAGCGTTGAAGAGACGGGAGAATCCTACGAGCAGTACTTC

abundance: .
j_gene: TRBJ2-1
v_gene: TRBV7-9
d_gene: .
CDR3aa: CASSLEGRVEFF
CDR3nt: TGTGCCAGCAGCTTAGAAGGAAGGGTAGAGTTCTTC

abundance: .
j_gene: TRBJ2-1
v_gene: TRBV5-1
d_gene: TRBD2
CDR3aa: CASTLGREGNEQFF
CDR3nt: TGCGCCAGCACCCTCGGGAGGGAGGGCAATGAGCAGTTCTTC

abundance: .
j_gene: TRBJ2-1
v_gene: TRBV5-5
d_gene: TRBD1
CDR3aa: CASSLGQFPGEQFF
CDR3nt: TGTGCCAGCAGTTTGGGACAGTTTCCTGGTGAGCAGTTCTTC

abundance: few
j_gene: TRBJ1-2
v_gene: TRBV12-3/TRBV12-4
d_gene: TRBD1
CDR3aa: CASRRQGLDYGYTF
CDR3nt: TGTGCCAGCAGAAGACAGGGGTTGGACTATGGCTACACCTTC

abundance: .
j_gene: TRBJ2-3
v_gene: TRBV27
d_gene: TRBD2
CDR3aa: CASSLWREYTDTQYF
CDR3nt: TGTGCCAGCAGTTTATGGCGGGAGTACACAGATACGCAGTATTTT

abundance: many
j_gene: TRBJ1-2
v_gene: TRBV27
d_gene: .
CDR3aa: CASSDGEGAPYGYTF
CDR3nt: TGTGCCAGCAGCGACGGGGAAGGAGCCCCTTATGGCTACACCTTC

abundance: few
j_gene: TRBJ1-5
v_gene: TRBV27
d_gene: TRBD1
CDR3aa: CASRLTGGGNQPQHF
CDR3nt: TGTGCCAGCAGGCTAACAGGGGGTGGAAATCAGCCCCAGCATTTT

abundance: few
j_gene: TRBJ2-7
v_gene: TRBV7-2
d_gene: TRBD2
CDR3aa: CASSLFRTSLPYEQYF
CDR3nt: TGTGCCAGCAGCTTGTTCAGGACTAGCCTTCCTTACGAGCAGTACTTC

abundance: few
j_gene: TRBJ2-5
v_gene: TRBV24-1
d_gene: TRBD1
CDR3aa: CATSAWTGDQETQYF
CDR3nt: TGTGCCACCAGTGCCTGGACAGGGGACCAAGAGACCCAGTACTTC

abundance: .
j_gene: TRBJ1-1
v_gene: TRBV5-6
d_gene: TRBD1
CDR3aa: CASSLTGTGYGGTEAFF
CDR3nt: TGTGCCAGCAGCTTGACAGGGACAGGGTATGGGGGGACTGAAGCTTTCTTT

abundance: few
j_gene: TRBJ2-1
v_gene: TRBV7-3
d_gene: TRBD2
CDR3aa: CASSLRGIGLAGDSYNEQFF
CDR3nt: TGTGCCAGCAGCTTAAGGGGAATCGGACTAGCGGGAGATTCCTACAATGAGCAGTTCTTC

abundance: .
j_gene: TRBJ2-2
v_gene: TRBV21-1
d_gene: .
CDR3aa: CATPRGFTGELFF
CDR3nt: TGTGCCACCCCGAGGGGTTTCACCGGGGAGCTGTTTTTT

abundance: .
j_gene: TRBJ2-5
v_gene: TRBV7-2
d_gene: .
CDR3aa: CASSLFGGPREETQYF
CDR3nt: TGTGCCAGCAGCTTATTCGGGGGGCCAAGGGAAGAGACCCAGTACTTC

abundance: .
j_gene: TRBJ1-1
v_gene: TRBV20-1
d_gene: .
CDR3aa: CSAKDRKTTEAFF
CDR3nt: TGCAGTGCTAAAGACAGAAAAACCACTGAAGCTTTCTTT

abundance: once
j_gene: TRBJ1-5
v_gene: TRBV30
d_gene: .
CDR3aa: CAWSSGRGSGFSNQPQHF
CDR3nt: TGTGCCTGGAGTTCGGGCAGGGGATCAGGGTTTAGCAATCAGCCCCAGCATTTT

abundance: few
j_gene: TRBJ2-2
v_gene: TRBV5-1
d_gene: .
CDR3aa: CASSLEVGANTGELFF
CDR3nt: TGCGCCAGCAGCTTGGAGGTCGGGGCGAACACCGGGGAGCTGTTTTTT

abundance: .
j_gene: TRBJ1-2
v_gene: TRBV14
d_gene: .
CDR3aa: CASRQQGWNGYTF
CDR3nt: TGTGCCAGCAGACAACAGGGTTGGAATGGCTACACCTTC

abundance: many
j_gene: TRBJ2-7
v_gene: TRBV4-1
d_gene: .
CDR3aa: CASSQDPFLEQYF
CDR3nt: TGCGCCAGCAGCCAAGATCCCTTCCTCGAGCAGTACTTC

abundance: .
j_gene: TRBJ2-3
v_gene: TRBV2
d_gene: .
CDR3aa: CASSQGPLNTDTQYF
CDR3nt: TGTGCCAGCAGTCAAGGACCGTTGAACACAGATACGCAGTATTTT

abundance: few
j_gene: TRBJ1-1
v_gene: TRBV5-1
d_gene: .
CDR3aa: CASSLGGPVTEAFF
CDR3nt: TGCGCCAGCAGCTTGGGGGGGCCGGTCACTGAAGCTTTCTTT

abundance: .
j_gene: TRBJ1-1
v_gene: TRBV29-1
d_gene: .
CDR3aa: CSVVSFSYTEAFF
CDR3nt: TGCAGCGTTGTATCATTTTCATACACTGAAGCTTTCTTT

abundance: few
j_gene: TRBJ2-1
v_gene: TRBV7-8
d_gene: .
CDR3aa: CASSLGQKSYNEQFF
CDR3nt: TGTGCCAGCAGCTTAGGACAGAAATCTTACAATGAGCAGTTCTTC

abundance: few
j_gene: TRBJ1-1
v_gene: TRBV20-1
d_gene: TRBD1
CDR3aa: CSARDDRGFAEAFF
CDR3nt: TGCAGTGCTAGAGACGACAGGGGTTTCGCTGAAGCTTTCTTT

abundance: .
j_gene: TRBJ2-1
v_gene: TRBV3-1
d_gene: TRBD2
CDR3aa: CASSRTSGGYLYNEQFF
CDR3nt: TGTGCCAGCAGCCGGACTAGCGGGGGCTACCTCTACAATGAGCAGTTCTTC

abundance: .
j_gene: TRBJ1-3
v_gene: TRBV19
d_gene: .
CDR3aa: CASSIPAGVGNTIYF
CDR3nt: TGTGCCAGTAGTATACCCGCAGGGGTCGGAAACACCATATATTTT

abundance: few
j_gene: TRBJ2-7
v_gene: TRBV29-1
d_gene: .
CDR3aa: CSVEERRGYEQYF
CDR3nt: TGCAGCGTTGAAGAACGCAGGGGCTACGAGCAGTACTTC

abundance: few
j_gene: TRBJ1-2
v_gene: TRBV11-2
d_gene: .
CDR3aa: CASSPKARAGYTF
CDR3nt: TGTGCCAGCAGCCCAAAAGCCCGGGCTGGCTACACCTTC

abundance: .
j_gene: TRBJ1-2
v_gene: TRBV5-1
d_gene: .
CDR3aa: CASSLGPDNPLGYTF
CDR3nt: TGCGCCAGCAGCTTGGGGCCGGACAATCCCCTTGGCTACACCTTC

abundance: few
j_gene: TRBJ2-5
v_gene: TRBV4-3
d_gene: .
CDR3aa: CASSYGTGYQETQYF
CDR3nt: TGCGCCAGCAGCTACGGGACTGGGTACCAAGAGACCCAGTACTTC

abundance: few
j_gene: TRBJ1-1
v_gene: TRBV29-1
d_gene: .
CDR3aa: CSVEVAGALTEAFF
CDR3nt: TGCAGCGTTGAAGTGGCGGGGGCCCTCACTGAAGCTTTCTTT

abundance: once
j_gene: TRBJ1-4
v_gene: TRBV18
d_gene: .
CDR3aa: CASSPRTLSGNHNEKLFF
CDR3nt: TGTGCCAGCTCACCAAGAACCCTCTCTGGGAATCATAATGAAAAACTGTTTTTT

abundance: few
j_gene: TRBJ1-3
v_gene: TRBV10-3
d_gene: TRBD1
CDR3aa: CAITERTGGASGNTIYF
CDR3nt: TGTGCCATCACCGAAAGGACAGGGGGGGCCTCTGGAAACACCATATATTTT

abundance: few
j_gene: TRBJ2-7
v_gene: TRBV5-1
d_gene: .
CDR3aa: CASSLVPGTYERTYEQYF
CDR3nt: TGCGCCAGCAGCTTGGTGCCAGGGACCTACGAGCGGACCTACGAGCAGTACTTC

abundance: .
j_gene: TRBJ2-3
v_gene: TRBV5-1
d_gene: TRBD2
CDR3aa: CASSPSPSGSGIRGTDTQYF
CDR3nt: TGCGCCAGCAGCCCATCCCCTAGCGGGAGTGGCATACGGGGCACAGATACGCAGTATTTT

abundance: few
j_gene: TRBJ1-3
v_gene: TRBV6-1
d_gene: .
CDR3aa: CASARGVTWNTIYF
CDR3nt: TGTGCCAGTGCCCGTGGGGTCACTTGGAACACCATATATTTT

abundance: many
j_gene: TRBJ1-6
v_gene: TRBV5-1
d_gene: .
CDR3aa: CASSLAGSYNSPLHF
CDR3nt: TGCGCCAGCAGCTTAGCAGGGTCCTATAATTCACCCCTCCACTTT

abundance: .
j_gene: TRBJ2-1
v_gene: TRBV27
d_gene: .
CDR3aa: CASSLYPGDNEQFF
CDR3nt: TGTGCCAGCAGTTTATACCCAGGGGACAATGAGCAGTTCTTC

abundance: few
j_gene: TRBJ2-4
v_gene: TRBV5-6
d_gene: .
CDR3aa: CASSLEVKAKNIQYF
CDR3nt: TGTGCCAGCAGCTTGGAGGTAAAAGCCAAAAACATTCAGTACTTC

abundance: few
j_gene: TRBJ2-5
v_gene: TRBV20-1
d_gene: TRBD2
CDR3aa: CSAREGGGVKTQYF
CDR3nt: TGCAGTGCTAGAGAAGGCGGGGGGGTAAAGACCCAGTACTTC

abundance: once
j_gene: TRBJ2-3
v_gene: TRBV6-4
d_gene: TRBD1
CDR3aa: CASSVDGTGTTDTQYF
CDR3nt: TGTGCCAGCAGTGTAGACGGGACAGGGACCACAGATACGCAGTATTTT

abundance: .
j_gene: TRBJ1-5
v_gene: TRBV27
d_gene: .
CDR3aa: CASSLVGTHSNQPQHF
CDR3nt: TGTGCCAGCAGTTTAGTAGGGACGCATAGCAATCAGCCCCAGCATTTT

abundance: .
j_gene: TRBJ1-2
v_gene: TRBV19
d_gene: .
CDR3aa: CASSDNSGYTF
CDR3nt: TGTGCCAGTAGTGACAATTCTGGCTACACCTTC

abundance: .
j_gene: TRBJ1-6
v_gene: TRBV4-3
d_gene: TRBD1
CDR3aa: CASSPRTGGVSPLHF
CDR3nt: TGCGCCAGCAGCCCGAGGACAGGGGGTGTATCACCCCTCCACTTT